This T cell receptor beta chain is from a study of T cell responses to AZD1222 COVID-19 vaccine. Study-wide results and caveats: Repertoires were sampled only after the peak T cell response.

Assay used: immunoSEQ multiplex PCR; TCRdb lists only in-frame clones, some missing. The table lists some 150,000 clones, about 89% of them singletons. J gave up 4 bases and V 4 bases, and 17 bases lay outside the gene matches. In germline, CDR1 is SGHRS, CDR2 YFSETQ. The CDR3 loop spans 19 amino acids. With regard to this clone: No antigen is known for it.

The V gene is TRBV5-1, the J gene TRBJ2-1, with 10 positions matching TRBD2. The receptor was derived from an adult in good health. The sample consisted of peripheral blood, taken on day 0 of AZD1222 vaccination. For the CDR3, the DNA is TGCGCCAGCAGCCCCCGCCCCGCGAGCGGGAGGGCTTATTACAATGAGCAGTTCTTC. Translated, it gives CASSPRPASGRAYYNEQFF.